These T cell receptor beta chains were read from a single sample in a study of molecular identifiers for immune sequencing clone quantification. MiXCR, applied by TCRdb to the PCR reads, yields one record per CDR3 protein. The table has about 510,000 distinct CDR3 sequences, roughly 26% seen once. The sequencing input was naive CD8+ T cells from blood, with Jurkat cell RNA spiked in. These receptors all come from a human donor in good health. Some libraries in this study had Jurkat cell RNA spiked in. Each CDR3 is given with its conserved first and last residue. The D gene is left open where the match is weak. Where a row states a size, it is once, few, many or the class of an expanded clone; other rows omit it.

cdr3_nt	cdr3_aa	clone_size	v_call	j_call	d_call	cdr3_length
TGTGCCGTAGCTAGCGGGATAGAGCAGTACTTC	CAVASGIEQYF	few	TRBV10-3	TRBJ2-7	TRBD2	11
TGTGCCAGCGGGGACGGATCGGGGGATACGAAGTATTTT	CASGDGSGDTKYF	-	TRBV6-6	TRBJ2-3	-	13
TGTGCCAGCAGCTTGGGGCCCCTAGCGGGAGCAGATACGCAGTATTTT	CASSLGPLAGADTQYF	few	TRBV11-2	TRBJ2-3	TRBD2	16
TGTGCCAGCAGTGTCCCCAGGGGATCCTACGAGCAGTACTTC	CASSVPRGSYEQYF	-	TRBV25-1	TRBJ2-7	-	14
TGTGCCAGCAGCCCCCGTGGGGACCCGGGACCGGCCGTCGGAGACACCATATATTTT	CASSPRGDPGPAVGDTIYF	few	TRBV3-1	TRBJ1-3	-	19
TGCAGTGCAGACCTCGGGACTAGCGGCCCTTACGAGCAGTACTTC	CSADLGTSGPYEQYF	-	TRBV20-1	TRBJ2-7	TRBD2	15
TGTGCCAGCAGTTTATTTATTCTAGCGGGAGGGCAAGCGGGGACATTAGATACGCAGTATTTT	CASSLFILAGGQAGTLDTQYF	few	TRBV28	TRBJ2-3	TRBD2	21
TGTGCCAGCAGTTTATCCGGAGGGCAAGATACGCAGTATTTT	CASSLSGGQDTQYF	-	TRBV27	TRBJ2-3	-	14
TGTGCCAGCAGCGTAGCTGGGACAGGGGATTCCGAGCAGTACTTC	CASSVAGTGDSEQYF	-	TRBV9	TRBJ2-7	TRBD1	15
TGTGCCATCAGTGAGCCTACCGGGGAGCTGTTTTTT	CAISEPTGELFF	few	TRBV10-3	TRBJ2-2	-	12
TGTGCCAGCAGCTCGGACAGATACGAGCAGTACTTC	CASSSDRYEQYF	many	TRBV7-9	TRBJ2-7	-	12
TGCGCCAGCAGCCGGTCACTAGCGGGATTCTACGAGCAGTACTTC	CASSRSLAGFYEQYF	many	TRBV4-3	TRBJ2-7	TRBD2	15
TGTGCTAGTGGTTTCTCGCCCGAAGAGACCCAGTACTTC	CASGFSPEETQYF	many	TRBV12-5	TRBJ2-5	-	13
TGTGCCAGCAGGGAGGGACAGGGAGCAGATACGCAGTATTTT	CASREGQGADTQYF	many	TRBV2	TRBJ2-3	TRBD1	14
TGCAGTGCCCCTGCGGGAAGAGCTTGGGTCTACGAGCAGTACTTC	CSAPAGRAWVYEQYF	few	TRBV20-1	TRBJ2-7	-	15
TGTGCCAGCAGCCAAGAATTAAACGAAAAACTGTTTTTT	CASSQELNEKLFF	few	TRBV4-2	TRBJ1-4	-	13
TGCGCCAGCAGCCATTTGCCGGACGCTGAAGCTTTCTTT	CASSHLPDAEAFF	-	TRBV4-3	TRBJ1-1	-	13
TGCAGCGTTGGCCAGGGTAGTCAGCCCCAGCATTTT	CSVGQGSQPQHF	many	TRBV29-1	TRBJ1-5	-	12
TGCGCCGGCAGCCAAGAAGAAAGAGTGGTGCCTAACTACGAGCAGTACTTC	CAGSQEERVVPNYEQYF	-	TRBV4-1	TRBJ2-7	-	17
TGTGCCAGCATTGGGGGCCGAACTGAAGCTTTCTTT	CASIGGRTEAFF	many	TRBV7-9	TRBJ1-1	-	12
TGCGCCAGCAGCCAAGATCTTCAGGCAATTGTGGGCACTGAAGCTTTCTTT	CASSQDLQAIVGTEAFF	few	TRBV4-3	TRBJ1-1	-	17
TGTGCCAGCAGCCTGGAGCACGAGGAGTACTTC	CASSLEHEEYF	-	TRBV7-9	TRBJ2-7	-	11
TGTGCCAGCAGTGAAACGCGGCAAGCGGCCAAAAACATTCAGTACTTC	CASSETRQAAKNIQYF	many	TRBV2	TRBJ2-4	-	16
TGTGCCAGCAGCTTAGCGGGACAGGGGGCGCTTTCCTATGGCTACACCTTC	CASSLAGQGALSYGYTF	-	TRBV7-2	TRBJ1-2	TRBD1	17
TGCAGCGTTGAAATAGGTCTAGCGGGTCGGGAGCAGTACTTC	CSVEIGLAGREQYF	many	TRBV29-1	TRBJ2-7	TRBD2	14
TGTGCCAGCAGTGAAACAGATTCCCAAGAGACCCAGTACTTC	CASSETDSQETQYF	-	TRBV2	TRBJ2-5	-	14
TGTGCCAGCAGCCAAGAAGAGGCAAGCGGGGTCCTCAGCGATACGCAGTATTTT	CASSQEEASGVLSDTQYF	few	TRBV3-1	TRBJ2-3	TRBD2	18
TGTGCCAGCAGCGTCCCCTATGGGGGAGTCCAAGAGACCCAGTACTTC	CASSVPYGGVQETQYF	-	TRBV9	TRBJ2-5	-	16
TGCGCCAGGTCTCGCAGCAGACCGAGCTCTGGAAACACCATATATTTT	CARSRSRPSSGNTIYF	few	TRBV5-1	TRBJ1-3	-	16
TGCAGTGCTAGAGATCTGGGTTTGTCGACCGGGGAGCTGTTTTTT	CSARDLGLSTGELFF	many	TRBV20-1	TRBJ2-2	-	15
TGTGCCAGCAGCTTGGGTACTCCTAATGAAAAACTGTTTTTT	CASSLGTPNEKLFF	many	TRBV7-9	TRBJ1-4	-	14
TGTGCCACCAGTGATTTGGGGCTCAATGAGCAGTTCTTC	CATSDLGLNEQFF	-	TRBV24-1	TRBJ2-1	-	13
TGCAGTGCTAGAGATCCCTCAGGGAGGTGGGAGACCCAGTACTTC	CSARDPSGRWETQYF	few	TRBV20-1	TRBJ2-5	-	15
TGCGCCAGCAGCTTGGAGGGGGGGCCGTTTAGCAATCAGCCCCAGCGTTTT	CASSLEGGPFSNQPQRF	-	TRBV5-1	TRBJ1-5	-	17
TGTGCCAGTAGTGAGGCTAGCGGGACAGATACGCAGTATTTT	CASSEASGTDTQYF	-	TRBV19	TRBJ2-3	TRBD2	14
TGTGCCAGCAGCTCCCGGGACGGCCACAATGAGCAGTTCTTC	CASSSRDGHNEQFF	few	TRBV11-3	TRBJ2-1	-	14
TGTGCCAGCATTCAACAGGGGATCTCTGGAAACACCATATATTTT	CASIQQGISGNTIYF	-	TRBV7-4	TRBJ1-3	TRBD1	15
TGTGCCAGCAGCGTAGCTGGGAATTCGAACACCAGGGAGCTGTTTTTT	CASSVAGNSNTRELFF	-	TRBV9	TRBJ2-2	-	16
TGTGCCAGCAGCCTGACAGGGTTTACTTCACCCCTCCACTTT	CASSLTGFTSPLHF	many	TRBV14	TRBJ1-6	TRBD1	14
TGCAGCTACTGGGACGGGCTTAACACTGAAGCTTTCTTT	CSYWDGLNTEAFF	many	TRBV29-1	TRBJ1-1	-	13
TGTGCCAGCAGTATTAGGACTAGCTCCTACGAGCAGTACTTC	CASSIRTSSYEQYF	many	TRBV6-6	TRBJ2-7	TRBD2	14
TGTGCCAGCAGTTATCTACAGGGTGGCGAGCAGTACTTC	CASSYLQGGEQYF	many	TRBV6-2/TRBV6-3	TRBJ2-7	-	13
TGTGCCAGCAGCTTAGGTGAGAGGACGTCCCTCTCCTACAATGAGCAGTTCTTC	CASSLGERTSLSYNEQFF	-	TRBV7-2	TRBJ2-1	-	18
TGCGCCAGCAGCCGGTCGTTTAACGGTGCAAGTGAAGCTTTCTTT	CASSRSFNGASEAFF	many	TRBV4-1	TRBJ1-1	-	15